The clone carrying this TCR beta chain was picked up a small number of times. Trimming at V came to 2 bases and at J to 5 bases, leaving 6 bases not matched to a gene. The CDR3 has 15 amino acids. Germline CDR1 reads SGHTA; CDR2 reads FQGTGA. The record originates from a study of OX40 agonist ivuxolimab in advanced cancers. Measured with immunoSEQ multiplex PCR; TCRdb has only the in-frame clones, and not every one. The sample includes some 43,000 clones, 85% to 90% seen only once; the top ten take around a tenth. This TCR derives from an adult with an advanced solid tumor such as melanoma, head and neck, liver or kidney cancer. The sample was CD4+ or CD8+ T cells sorted from blood, taken in a trial of the OX40 agonist ivuxolimab. The chain is built from TRBV7-3 and TRBJ2-1, with 7 bases identical to TRBD1. As DNA, the CDR3 is TGTGCCAGCAGCTTAGGTACAGGGGCTAACAATGAGCAGTTCTTC. Translated: CASSLGTGANNEQFF.